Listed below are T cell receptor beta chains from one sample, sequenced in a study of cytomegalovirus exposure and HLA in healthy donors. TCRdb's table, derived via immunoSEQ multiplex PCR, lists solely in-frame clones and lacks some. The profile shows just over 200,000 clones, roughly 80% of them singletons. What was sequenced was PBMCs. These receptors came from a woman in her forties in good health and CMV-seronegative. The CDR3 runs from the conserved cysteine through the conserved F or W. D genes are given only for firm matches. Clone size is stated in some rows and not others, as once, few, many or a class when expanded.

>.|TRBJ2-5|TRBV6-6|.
CASRTAGLQETQYF
TGTGCCAGCAGGACCGCAGGGTTGCAAGAGACCCAGTACTTC
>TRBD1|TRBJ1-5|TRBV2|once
CASSDGQGTQPQHF
TGTGCCAGCAGTGACGGACAGGGCACTCAGCCCCAGCATTTT
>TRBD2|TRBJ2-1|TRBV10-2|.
CASSESVWTSEQFF
TGCGCCAGCAGTGAGTCGGTGTGGACTAGCGAGCAGTTCTTC
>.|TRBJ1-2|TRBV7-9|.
CASSTSTGYGYTF
TGTGCCAGCAGTACCTCCACGGGTTATGGCTACACCTTC
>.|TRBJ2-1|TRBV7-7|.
CASSAAGPYNEQFF
TGTGCCAGCAGCGCGGCGGGCCCCTACAATGAGCAGTTCTTC
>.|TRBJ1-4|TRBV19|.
CASSSARQAANEKLFF
TGTGCCAGTAGTTCCGCCCGACAGGCTGCTAATGAAAAACTGTTTTTT
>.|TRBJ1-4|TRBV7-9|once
CASSLGLGQGNEKLFF
TGTGCCAGCAGCTTAGGGCTGGGGCAGGGTAATGAAAAACTGTTTTTT
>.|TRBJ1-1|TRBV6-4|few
CASRWRGTEAFF
TGTGCCAGCAGGTGGCGGGGTACTGAAGCTTTCTTT
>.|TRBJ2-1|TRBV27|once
CASRSLGVYNEQFF
TGTGCCAGCAGGTCTTTGGGAGTCTACAATGAGCAGTTCTTC
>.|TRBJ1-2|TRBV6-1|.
CASNGLNNYGYTF
TGTGCCAGCAACGGACTTAACAACTATGGCTACACCTTC
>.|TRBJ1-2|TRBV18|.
CASSPLDSRGYTF
TGTGCCAGCTCACCGTTGGACAGCCGTGGCTACACCTTC
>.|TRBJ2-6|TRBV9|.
CASSVIPGGRGANVLTF
TGTGCCAGCAGCGTGATCCCCGGCGGGCGGGGGGCCAACGTCCTGACTTTC
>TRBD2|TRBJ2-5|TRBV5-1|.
CASSVLAGESETQYF
TGCGCCAGCAGCGTACTAGCGGGAGAATCAGAGACCCAGTACTTC
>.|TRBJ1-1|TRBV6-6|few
CASTLLGGTEAFF
TGTGCCAGCACCCTTTTGGGAGGGACTGAAGCTTTCTTT
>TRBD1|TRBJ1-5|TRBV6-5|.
CASRRQGADNQPQHF
TGTGCCAGCAGAAGACAGGGGGCGGACAATCAGCCCCAGCATTTT
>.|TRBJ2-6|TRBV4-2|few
CASSQELQRVFSGANVLTF
TGTGCCAGCAGCCAAGAGTTGCAGCGGGTGTTCTCTGGGGCCAACGTCCTGACTTTC
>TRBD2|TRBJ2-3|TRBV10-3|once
CAISQGGTSGSSTDTQYF
TGTGCCATCAGCCAAGGAGGGACTAGCGGGAGTAGCACAGATACGCAGTATTTT
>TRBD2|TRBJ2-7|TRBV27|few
CASSTVAGPSYEQYF
TGTGCCAGCAGTACGGTAGCGGGGCCCTCCTACGAGCAGTACTTC
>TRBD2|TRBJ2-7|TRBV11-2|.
CASSLEWGGSDEQYF
TGTGCCAGCAGCTTAGAATGGGGGGGAAGCGACGAGCAGTACTTC
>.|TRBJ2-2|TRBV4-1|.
CASGGPQGTGELFF
TGCGCCAGCGGCGGCCCTCAGGGCACCGGGGAGCTGTTTTTT
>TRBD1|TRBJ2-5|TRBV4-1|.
CASSQGTGTWETQYF
TGCGCCAGCAGCCAAGGGACAGGGACTTGGGAGACCCAGTACTTC
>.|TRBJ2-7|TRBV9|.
CASSGLSSLSEQYF
TGTGCCAGCAGCGGACTCAGTAGTTTAAGCGAGCAGTACTTC
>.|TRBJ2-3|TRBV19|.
CASRDRGGADTQYF
TGTGCCAGTAGAGATAGGGGAGGCGCAGATACGCAGTATTTT
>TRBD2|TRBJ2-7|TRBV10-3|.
CAISVAGVNEQYF
TGTGCCATCAGTGTAGCGGGAGTGAACGAGCAGTACTTC
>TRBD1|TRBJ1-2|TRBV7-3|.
CASSPGQGNGYTF
TGTGCCAGCAGCCCTGGACAGGGGAATGGCTACACCTTC
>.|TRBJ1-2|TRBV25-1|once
CASSLLNYGYTF
TGTGCCAGCAGTTTACTTAACTATGGCTACACCTTC
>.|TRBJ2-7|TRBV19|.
CASSMDASAYYEQYF
TGTGCCAGTAGTATGGATGCTAGCGCGTACTACGAGCAGTACTTC
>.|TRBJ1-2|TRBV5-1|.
CASSPDDMNYGYTF
TGCGCCAGCAGCCCAGATGACATGAACTATGGCTACACCTTC
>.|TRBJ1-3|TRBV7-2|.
CASSHGSGNTIYF
TGTGCCAGCAGCCACGGTTCTGGAAACACCATATATTTT
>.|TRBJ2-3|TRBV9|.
CASSVGPGEADTQYF
TGTGCCAGCAGCGTAGGACCCGGGGAGGCAGATACGCAGTATTTT
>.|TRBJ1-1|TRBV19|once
CASSSGGNTEAFF
TGTGCCAGTAGCTCGGGAGGGAACACTGAAGCTTTCTTT
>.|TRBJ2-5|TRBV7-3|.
CASSLTGSYQETQYF
TGTGCCAGCAGCTTAACCGGGAGCTACCAAGAGACCCAGTACTTC
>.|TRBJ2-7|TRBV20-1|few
CSATAGHEQYF
TGCAGTGCTACGGCGGGCCACGAGCAGTACTTC
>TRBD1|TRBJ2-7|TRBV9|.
CASSVNPTGVYEQYF
TGTGCCAGCAGCGTAAACCCGACAGGGGTCTACGAGCAGTACTTC
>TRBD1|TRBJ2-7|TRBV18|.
CASSTGVPGEQYF
TGTGCCAGCTCGACAGGGGTCCCTGGCGAGCAGTACTTC
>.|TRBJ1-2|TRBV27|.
CAIRTANYGYTF
TGTGCCATCAGGACAGCTAACTATGGCTACACCTTC
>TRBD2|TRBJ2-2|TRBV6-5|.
CASSPGLAGGELFF
TGTGCCAGCAGCCCCGGGCTAGCGGGCGGGGAGCTGTTTTTT
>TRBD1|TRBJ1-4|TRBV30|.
CAWSGDIQGGNEKLFF
TGTGCCTGGAGTGGCGACATACAGGGGGGGAATGAAAAACTGTTTTTT
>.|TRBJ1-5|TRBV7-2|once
CASSRGVWPQHF
TGTGCCAGCAGCCGGGGGGTTTGGCCCCAGCATTTT
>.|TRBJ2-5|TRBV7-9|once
CASSLEQVTAQYF
TGTGCCAGCAGCTTAGAACAGGTCACGGCCCAGTACTTC
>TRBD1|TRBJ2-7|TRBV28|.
CASIPAWDSHFGGEQYF
TGTGCCAGCATCCCGGCATGGGACAGCCATTTTGGGGGCGAGCAGTACTTC
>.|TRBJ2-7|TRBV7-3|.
CASSWGPGANNEQYF
TGTGCCAGCAGCTGGGGGCCTGGGGCGAACAACGAGCAGTACTTC
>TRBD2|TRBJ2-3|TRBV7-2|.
CASGQGLAGGGRDTQYF
TGTGCCAGCGGACAGGGACTAGCGGGAGGAGGACGAGATACGCAGTATTTT
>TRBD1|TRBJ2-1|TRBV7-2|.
CASSSSGTAPYNEQFF
TGTGCCAGCAGCTCATCCGGGACAGCACCTTACAATGAGCAGTTCTTC
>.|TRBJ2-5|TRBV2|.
CASSEVARETQYF
TGTGCCAGCAGTGAAGTGGCCCGAGAGACCCAGTACTTC
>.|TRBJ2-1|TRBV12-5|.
CASGLGAQRNEQFF
TGTGCTAGTGGTCTTGGGGCGCAGAGGAATGAGCAGTTCTTC
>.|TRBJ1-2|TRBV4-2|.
CASSQGDSGPYGYTF
TGTGCCAGCAGCCAAGGAGACAGTGGGCCCTATGGCTACACCTTC
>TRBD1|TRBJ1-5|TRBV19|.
CASSIGDRGHNQPQHF
TGTGCCAGTAGTATAGGGGACAGGGGCCATAATCAGCCCCAGCATTTT
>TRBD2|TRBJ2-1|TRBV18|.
CASSPRGLAGGYEQFF
TGTGCCAGCTCACCCCGGGGACTAGCGGGAGGGTATGAGCAGTTCTTC
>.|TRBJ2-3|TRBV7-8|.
CASSYSERAPRKDTQYF
TGTGCCAGCAGCTACAGTGAGCGGGCGCCCCGGAAAGATACGCAGTATTTT
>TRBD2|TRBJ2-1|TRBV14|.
CASSTLAGLDNEQFF
TGTGCCAGCAGCACACTAGCGGGACTGGACAATGAGCAGTTCTTC
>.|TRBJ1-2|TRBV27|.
CASISNDLRGGYTF
TGTGCCAGCATCTCCAACGACTTACGAGGGGGCTACACCTTC
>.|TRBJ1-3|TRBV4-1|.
CASSQARESGNTIYF
TGCGCCAGCAGCCAAGCGCGGGAAAGTGGAAACACCATATATTTT
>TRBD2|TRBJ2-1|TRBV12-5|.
CASTSETRGNEQFF
TGTGCTAGTACCTCTGAGACGCGGGGGAATGAGCAGTTCTTC
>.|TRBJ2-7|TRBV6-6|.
CASSYDGTLPSYEQYF
TGTGCCAGCAGTTACGACGGGACACTACCTTCCTACGAGCAGTACTTC
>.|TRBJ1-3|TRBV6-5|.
CASSLGGTAPHTIYF
TGTGCCAGCAGTTTGGGGGGGACCGCACCTCACACCATATATTTT
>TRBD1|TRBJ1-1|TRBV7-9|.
CASSLDGQGYTEAFF
TGTGCCAGCAGCTTAGATGGACAGGGTTACACTGAAGCTTTCTTT